The next 14 T cell receptor beta chains were all read from a single sample in a study of blood T cell repertoires in COVID-19. Generated by immunoSEQ multiplex PCR, the TCRdb table keeps only in-frame clones and is missing some. The sample has under 200,000 clones, around 80% seen once. Sequencing used peripheral blood. All receptors come from a woman aged 70-85 years who had recovered from COVID-19.

About this clone: The same CDR3 can be traced to other DNA sequences in this sample. This chain joins TRBV3-1 (or the pseudogene TRBV3-2) and TRBJ1-2; a possible D gene is TRBD1 (6 bases). Trimming removed 1 base at V and 7 bases at J, with 13 bases between. Germline V gene lookup returns CDR1 LGHDT and CDR2 YNNKEL (reference sequence). This CDR3 spans 14 amino acids. CDR3 region: CASSQGGGGAGYTF. CDR3 nucleotide sequence: TGTGCCAGCAGCCAAGGGGGCGGGGGGGCTGGCTACACCTTC.

The rearrangement joins TRBV11-2 to TRBJ1-4, with D possibly TRBD1 on 6 matching bases. V was shortened by 5 bases and J by 0 bases, with 7 bases between the two germline ends. The CDR3 contains 14 residues. From germline, CDR1 is SGHAT and CDR2 FQNNGV. CDR3 nucleotides: TGTGCCAGCAGCGACAGGACAACTAATGAAAAACTGTTTTTT. It is translated as CASSDRTTNEKLFF.

This sequence joins TRBV4-1 and TRBJ1-2; possible D gene TRBD1, 5 bases. The germline CDR1 and CDR2 sequences are MGHRA and YSYEKL. The CDR3 is 15 residues long. V lost 0 bases to trimming and J lost 6 bases, with 14 bases between them. CDR3 amino acids: CASSQEGRGIHGYTF. Here the CDR3 DNA reads TGCGCCAGCAGCCAAGAGGGGCGTGGGATCCATGGCTACACCTTC.

The rearrangement joins TRBV4-3 to TRBJ2-1; 11 bases map to TRBD2. J lost 0 bases, V lost 0 bases, and 13 bases had no gene match. Germline lookup yields CDR1 LGHNA and CDR2 YSLEER. This CDR3 comprises 21 residues. The CDR3: CASSQDGRASGRLSSYNEQFF. CDR3 sequence (DNA): TGCGCCAGCAGCCAAGATGGTCGGGCTAGCGGGAGGCTTAGCTCCTACAATGAGCAGTTCTTC.

V gene TRBV24-1 combines with J gene TRBJ2-1; TRBD1 might be the D (6 bases). V was trimmed by 4 bases and J by 8 bases, leaving 17 bases between them. The CDR3 runs to 15 residues. Germline CDR1 KGHDR, CDR2 SFDVKD. The CDR3 loop reads CATSDTPDRPHEQFF. The DNA of the CDR3 is TGTGCCACCAGTGACACACCAGACAGGCCCCATGAGCAGTTCTTC.

J is TRBJ1-4 and V is TRBV5-1; D might be TRBD1 (5 bases). The ends were cut back, 2 bases at V and 2 bases at J, with 10 bases in the middle. This CDR3 has 15 residues. Germline lookup yields CDR1 SGHRS and CDR2 YFSETQ. CDR3 coding DNA: TGCGCCAGCAGCTTTGGGGGGGAGACTAATGAAAAACTGTTTTTT. Translated, it gives CASSFGGETNEKLFF. Filled out from reference TRBV5-1 and TRBJ1-4, the complete variable domain reads KAGVTQTPRYLIKTRGQQVTLSCSPISGHRSVSWYQQTPGQGLQFLFEYFSETQRNKGNFPGRFSGRQFSNSRSEMNVSTLELGDSALYLCASSFGGETNEKLFFGSGTQLSVL.

The chain recombines TRBV5-4 with TRBJ2-2; TRBD1 aligns across 9 bases. Germline assignment: CDR1 SGHNT and CDR2 YYREEE (reference sequence). The CDR3 has 16 residues. The junction had 8 bases not matched to a gene; V was cut back by 4 bases and J by 4 bases. This CDR3 reads CASSPPGQGGTGELFF. The CDR3 bases are TGTGCCAGCAGCCCCCCGGGACAGGGTGGCACCGGGGAGCTGTTTTTT.

CDR3: CASSEPAGGYTF. CDR3 nucleotides: TGCGCCAGCAGTGAGCCCGCAGGGGGCTACACCTTC. The rearrangement joins TRBV10-2 to TRBJ1-2; possible D gene TRBD1, 5 bases. Germline V gene data show CDR1 as WSHSY and CDR2 as SAAADI. The CDR3 is 12 residues long. V lost 2 bases to trimming and J lost 8 bases, with 9 bases between them.

The V and J genes are TRBV7-2 and TRBJ1-2; D gene ambiguous. The CDR3 loop spans 13 amino acids. Germline CDR1 and CDR2: SGHTA and FQGNSA. The V end lost 4 bases, the J end lost 8 bases, and 14 bases lay between the germline ends. CDR3 loop: CASSSTVEVGYTF. The CDR3 nucleotides are TGTGCCAGCAGCTCTACCGTTGAGGTCGGCTACACCTTC.

CDR3: CASSPGLGHEQYF. The CDR3 DNA reads as TGTGCCAGCAGCCCAGGACTAGGGCACGAGCAGTACTTC. The chain couples TRBV7-3 to TRBJ2-7; 7 positions match TRBD2. CDR1 is SGHTA and CDR2 is FQGTGA in the germline V gene. This CDR3 spans 13 amino acids. V lost 5 bases and J lost 5; bases outside the gene matches: 6.

The sample holds one count of this clone. The J gene is TRBJ2-1, the V gene TRBV5-6, with D perhaps matching TRBD1 (7 bases). Germline V gene data show CDR1 as SGHDT and CDR2 as YYEEEE. The V end was cut by 4 bases, the J end by 2 bases, with 13 bases between. The CDR3 is 15 amino acids. CDR3: CASSPGDRPYNEQFF. Here the CDR3 DNA reads TGTGCCAGCAGCCCGGGGGACAGACCCTACAATGAGCAGTTCTTC.

The chain joins TRBV27 to TRBJ1-5, with D possibly TRBD1 on 6 matching bases. The germline gives CDR1 MNHEY, CDR2 SMNVEV (reference sequence). Trimming cost V 8 bases and J 7 bases, with 24 bases left between them. CDR3 length: 16 residues. The CDR3 reads CASGPLTGMGGQPQHF. The CDR3 DNA reads as TGTGCCAGCGGACCCCTAACAGGGATGGGAGGGCAGCCCCAGCATTTT.

This clone was counted a single time. The chain combines TRBV24-1 with TRBJ2-3; the D is unclear. V was cut by 7 bases and J by 2 bases, with 9 bases left in between. CDR3 length: 13 amino acids. In germline, CDR1 is KGHDR, CDR2 SFDVKD. The DNA of the CDR3 is TGTGCCACCAGCGACGGGTACACAGATACGCAGTATTTT. Translated: CATSDGYTDTQYF.

Only one count was recorded for this clone. The V and J genes are TRBV6-5 and TRBJ1-2; possibly TRBD1 for D (5 bases). The CDR3 consists of 13 residues. The ends were cut back, 10 bases at V and 5 bases at J, with 17 bases in the middle. The V gene's germline CDR1 is MNHEY and CDR2 SVGAGI. CDR3 region: CATEEGGGYGYTF. CDR3 nucleotide sequence: TGTGCCACCGAAGAGGGCGGGGGGTATGGCTACACCTTC.